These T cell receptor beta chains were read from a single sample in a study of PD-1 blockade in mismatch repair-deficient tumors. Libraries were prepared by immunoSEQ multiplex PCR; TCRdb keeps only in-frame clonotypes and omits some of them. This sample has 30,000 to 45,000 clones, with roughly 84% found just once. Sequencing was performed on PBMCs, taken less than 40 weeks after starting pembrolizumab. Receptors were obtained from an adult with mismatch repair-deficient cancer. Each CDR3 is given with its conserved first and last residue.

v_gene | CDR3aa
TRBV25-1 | CASGFRDRGPQDTQYF
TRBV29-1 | CSVVEALAYTDTQYF
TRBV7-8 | CASRYRGLNEQFF
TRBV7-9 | CASSLAPGLGDNEQFF
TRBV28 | CASSFQRHYGYTF
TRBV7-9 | CASSLPLRQGKSEQYF
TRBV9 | CASSPQLTSGRNADTQYF
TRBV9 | CASSVAPRQGYTDTIYF
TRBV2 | CASRVGGDTDTQYF
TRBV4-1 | CASSQGRRQGEKAFF
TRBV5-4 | CASSLGGGNEKLFF
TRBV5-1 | CASSLPRRQGLSVEQYF
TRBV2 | CASSAYRGIEQYF
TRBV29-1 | CSVEDRRGSTDTQYF
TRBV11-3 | CASSLWSQATYEQYF
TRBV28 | CASSFLSNQPQHF
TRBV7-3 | CASSLNPGGTDTQYF
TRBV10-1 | CASSDGQGDQPQHF
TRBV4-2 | CASSQGSGGGNEQYF
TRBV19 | CASSIILADTGELFF
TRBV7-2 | CASSLGGGAYNEQFF
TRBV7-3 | CASSSDGLGYNEQFF
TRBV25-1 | CASSTKGGSDTQYF
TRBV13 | CASSYRGYTGELFF
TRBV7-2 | CASRSTGPPYGYTF
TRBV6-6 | CASRGTREVNEQFF
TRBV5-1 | CASSLVGSYEQYF
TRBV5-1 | CASSFSGTRTTGELFF
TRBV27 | CASSLRSRTGRTEAFF
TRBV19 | CASIVAGERRNEQFF
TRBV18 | CASSGTFPYEQYF
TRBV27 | CASSLPDRGGEQYF
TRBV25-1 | CASSGGLLSEAFF
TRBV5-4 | CACTSSGRSVETQYF
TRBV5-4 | CASSLFSTDTQYF
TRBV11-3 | CASSLPGQIEAFF
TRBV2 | CASLFGGAGETQYF
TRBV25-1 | CASSVSRSFGEQYF
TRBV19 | CASSRTGDYGYTF
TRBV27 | CASSPHPSAGIYSGANVLTF
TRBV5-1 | CASSLSAGSTYEQYF
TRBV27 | CASSFWGTGREQYF
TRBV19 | CASLNRPNTEAFF
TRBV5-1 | CASSLMRRERGSYNEQFF
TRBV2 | CASSDYGTDKNIQYF
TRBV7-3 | CASSPPSYNEQFF
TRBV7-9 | CASTWTGYEQYF
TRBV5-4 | CASSWGLAESSYEQYF
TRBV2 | CASTTGGIGEAFF
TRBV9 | CASSPSGVAAVEQYF
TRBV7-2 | CASSLVGGAGGPPFF
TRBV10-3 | CAISLTGGDGYTF